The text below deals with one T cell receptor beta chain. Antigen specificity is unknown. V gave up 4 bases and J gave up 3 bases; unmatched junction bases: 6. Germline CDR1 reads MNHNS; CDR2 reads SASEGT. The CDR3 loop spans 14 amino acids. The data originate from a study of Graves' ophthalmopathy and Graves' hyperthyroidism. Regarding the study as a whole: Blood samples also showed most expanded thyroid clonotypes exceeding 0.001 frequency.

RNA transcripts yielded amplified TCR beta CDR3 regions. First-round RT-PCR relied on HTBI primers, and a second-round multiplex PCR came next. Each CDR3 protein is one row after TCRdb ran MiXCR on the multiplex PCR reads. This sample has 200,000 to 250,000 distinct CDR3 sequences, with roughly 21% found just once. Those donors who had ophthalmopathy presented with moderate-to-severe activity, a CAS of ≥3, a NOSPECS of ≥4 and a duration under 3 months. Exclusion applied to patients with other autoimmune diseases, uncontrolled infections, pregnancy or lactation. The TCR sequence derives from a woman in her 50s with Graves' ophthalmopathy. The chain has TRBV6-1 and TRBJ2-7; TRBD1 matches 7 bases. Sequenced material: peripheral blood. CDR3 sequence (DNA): TGTGCCAGCAGTGCGACAGGGAAATTCTACGAGCAGTACTTC. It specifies CASSATGKFYEQYF.